This is a list of T cell receptor beta chains from one sample in a study of T-cell memory formation after mild COVID-19. TCRdb reprocessed the 5' RACE reads via MiXCR and lists one record per CDR3 protein. The sample lists 290,000 or so distinct CDR3 sequences, approximately 19% occurring once. Sequenced input: PBMCs or a T cell subset sorted from them (not recorded which). These receptor sequences come from a man younger than 35 who had mild COVID-19 (a few samples of this study predate the infection). Cell type and time point are not known. CDR3s include the opening cysteine and the closing phenylalanine or tryptophan. A D gene is named only where the DNA matches it firmly. Clone size is stated in some rows and not others, as once, few, many or a class when expanded.

>TRBD2|-|TRBV6-5|TRBJ2-1
CASRSKAGGPNEQFF
TGTGCCAGCAGGTCAAAGGCGGGGGGGCCGAATGAGCAGTTCTTC
>-|-|TRBV7-9|TRBJ2-3
CASRYLSGKLTDTQYF
TGTGCCAGCAGGTATCTCTCAGGGAAGCTCACAGATACGCAGTATTTT
>-|few|TRBV18|TRBJ1-5
CASSDMGGNQPQHF
TGTGCCAGCTCAGATATGGGAGGCAATCAGCCCCAGCATTTT
>-|-|TRBV12-3/TRBV12-4|TRBJ1-1
CASSFVVRKDGNTEAFF
TGTGCCAGCAGTTTTGTGGTCCGGAAAGACGGGAACACTGAAGCTTTCTTT
>-|-|TRBV3-1|TRBJ1-5
CASSHTPSNQPQHF
TGTGCCAGCAGCCACACCCCCAGCAATCAGCCCCAGCATTTT
>-|-|TRBV5-5|TRBJ2-2
CASREGGGELFF
TGTGCCAGCAGAGAGGGAGGCGGGGAGCTGTTTTTT
>-|-|TRBV6-1|TRBJ1-1
CASSDRAFF
TGTGCCAGCAGTGATAGAGCTTTCTTT
>-|-|TRBV6-6|TRBJ2-1
CASSYWGDNEQFF
TGTGCCAGCAGTTACTGGGGGGACAATGAGCAGTTCTTC
>-|few|TRBV29-1|TRBJ2-3
CSARGGHMDTQYF
TGCAGTGCTCGAGGCGGGCACATGGATACGCAGTATTTT
>-|few|TRBV9|TRBJ1-1
CASSVGSGETEAFF
TGTGCCAGCAGCGTAGGGTCAGGGGAGACTGAAGCTTTCTTT
>-|-|TRBV29-1|TRBJ2-5
CSGVRDRRPETQYF
TGCAGCGGGGTTAGGGACCGACGCCCAGAGACCCAGTACTTC
>TRBD1|few|TRBV6-1|TRBJ2-1
CASTPYGGQVGNEQFF
TGTGCCAGCACCCCCTACGGGGGACAGGTAGGCAATGAGCAGTTCTTC
>TRBD1|-|TRBV7-9|TRBJ2-3
CASSSGQTSTDTQYF
TGTGCCAGCAGCTCGGGACAGACTAGCACAGATACGCAGTATTTT
>-|-|TRBV2|TRBJ2-1
CATLGTRIIGEQFF
TGTGCCACCCTGGGGACTCGGATTATCGGTGAGCAGTTCTTC
>-|-|TRBV7-9|TRBJ1-2
CASSLGEWIYGYTF
TGTGCCAGCAGCTTAGGGGAGTGGATCTATGGCTACACCTTC
>TRBD2|few|TRBV20-1|TRBJ2-6
CSARTSGLSGANVLTF
TGCAGTGCAAGGACTAGCGGTCTCTCTGGGGCCAACGTCCTGACTTTC
>TRBD1|many|TRBV7-9|TRBJ1-1
CASSPDRDAFF
TGTGCCAGCAGCCCGGACAGGGACGCTTTCTTT
>TRBD1|-|TRBV28|TRBJ2-1
CASRSETGLGFF
TGTGCCAGCAGATCAGAGACAGGGTTGGGGTTCTTC
>-|few|TRBV20-1|TRBJ1-2
CSAYETGNYGYTF
TGCAGTGCTTATGAGACAGGCAACTATGGCTACACCTTC
>TRBD2|-|TRBV20-1|TRBJ2-4
CSAEDGGGGRNIQYF
TGCAGTGCCGAGGATGGGGGGGGAGGTCGAAACATTCAGTACTTC
>TRBD1|few|TRBV24-1|TRBJ2-2
CATSHSDRESGELFF
TGTGCCACCAGTCACTCGGACAGGGAATCCGGGGAGCTGTTTTTT
>-|-|TRBV2|TRBJ1-6
CASRTAPGRYNSPLHF
TGTGCCAGCAGGACCGCCCCGGGACGGTATAATTCACCCCTCCACTTT
>-|-|TRBV7-9|TRBJ1-3
CASRFATGNTIYF
TGTGCCAGCAGATTCGCGACTGGAAACACCATATATTTT
>TRBD1|-|TRBV6-5|TRBJ1-5
CASSALQGGAQHF
TGTGCCAGCAGTGCCCTCCAGGGGGGGGCCCAGCATTTT
>-|-|TRBV7-2|TRBJ2-5
CASSYGPWDRTQYF
TGTGCCAGCAGCTATGGACCCTGGGACCGGACCCAGTACTTC
>-|-|TRBV13|TRBJ1-1
CASSLIENEAFF
TGTGCCAGCAGCTTAATCGAGAACGAAGCTTTCTTT
>-|-|TRBV7-3|TRBJ2-3
CASSSQGSTDTQYF
TGTGCCAGCAGCTCCCAGGGGAGCACAGATACGCAGTATTTT
>TRBD1|-|TRBV7-9|TRBJ1-4
CATGQGDEKLFF
TGTGCCACGGGACAGGGGGATGAAAAACTGTTTTTT
>-|-|TRBV5-1|TRBJ2-3
CASSPRGDSYTDTQYF
TGCGCCAGCAGCCCCCGGGGGGACAGCTACACAGATACGCAGTATTTT
>TRBD2|-|TRBV20-1|TRBJ2-3
CSAEVAGGIDTQYF
TGCAGTGCTGAAGTAGCGGGGGGAATAGATACGCAGTATTTT
>TRBD1|few|TRBV25-1|TRBJ2-1
CASRETGFPDEQFF
TGTGCCAGCAGGGAGACAGGGTTTCCGGATGAGCAGTTCTTC
>-|-|TRBV24-1|TRBJ2-3
CATSDLGASTDTQYF
TGTGCCACCAGTGATTTAGGGGCCAGCACAGATACGCAGTATTTT
>TRBD1|-|TRBV6-5|TRBJ1-2
CASSYSPWTGVDGYTF
TGTGCCAGCAGTTACAGTCCATGGACAGGGGTGGATGGCTACACCTTC
>-|once|TRBV3-1|TRBJ2-3
CASSSNEGTDTQYF
TGTGCCAGCAGCTCTAACGAGGGAACAGATACGCAGTATTTT
>-|-|TRBV5-1|TRBJ1-1
CASSLAIGADTEAFF
TGCGCCAGCAGCTTGGCGATTGGAGCGGACACTGAAGCTTTCTTT
>TRBD1|-|TRBV4-3|TRBJ2-3
CASSQDGWDSANTDTQYF
TGCGCCAGCAGCCAAGATGGGTGGGACAGTGCTAACACAGATACGCAGTATTTT
>-|few|TRBV6-1|TRBJ1-2
CASSEFSPGGYGYTF
TGTGCCAGCAGTGAATTCTCACCCGGCGGCTATGGCTACACCTTC
>TRBD1|-|TRBV7-9|TRBJ1-5
CASSPGQGLNQPQHF
TGTGCCAGCAGCCCGGGACAGGGGCTCAATCAGCCCCAGCATTTT
>-|-|TRBV6-1|TRBJ1-5
CASIPDSAGYQPQHF
TGTGCCAGCATCCCGGACAGCGCGGGTTATCAGCCCCAGCATTTT
>-|-|TRBV6-5|TRBJ2-3
CASRLASTDTQYF
TGTGCCAGCCGGCTGGCTAGCACAGATACGCAGTATTTT
>TRBD2|few|TRBV7-3|TRBJ2-1
CASSDAGGSDEQFF
TGTGCCAGCAGCGACGCCGGGGGGTCTGATGAGCAGTTCTTC
>-|-|TRBV12-3/TRBV12-4|TRBJ2-3
CASTLTGDTQYF
TGTGCCAGCACCCTGACAGGAGATACGCAGTATTTT
>-|-|TRBV12-3/TRBV12-4|TRBJ1-1
CASSPARGGTEAFF
TGTGCCAGCAGCCCCGCGAGGGGTGGCACTGAAGCTTTCTTT
>-|-|TRBV5-6|TRBJ1-1
CASSLALGMNTEAFF
TGTGCCAGCAGCTTGGCATTGGGGATGAACACTGAAGCTTTCTTT
>-|-|TRBV5-6|TRBJ2-5
CASSLAGRNRETQYF
TGTGCCAGCAGCTTGGCCGGACGGAACAGAGAGACCCAGTACTTC
>-|-|TRBV29-1|TRBJ2-5
CSVVRQGKTQYF
TGCAGCGTTGTGCGGCAGGGAAAGACCCAGTACTTC
>-|few|TRBV5-5|TRBJ1-5
CASSPIGRGIGNQPQHF
TGTGCCAGCAGCCCAATTGGCAGGGGAATCGGCAATCAGCCCCAGCATTTT
>-|-|TRBV27|TRBJ2-2
CASSLNWGNTGELFF
TGTGCCAGCAGCCTAAACTGGGGGAACACCGGGGAGCTGTTTTTT
>-|few|TRBV7-2|TRBJ2-7
CASSSGHWEEQYF
TGTGCCAGCAGCTCTGGACATTGGGAAGAGCAGTACTTC
>-|few|TRBV7-2|TRBJ1-5
CASSSPHRDNQPQHF
TGTGCCAGCAGCTCGCCCCATAGGGACAATCAGCCCCAGCATTTT
>-|-|TRBV4-1|TRBJ2-4
CASSQANKNIQYF
TGCGCCAGCAGCCAGGCCAATAAAAACATTCAGTACTTC
>-|-|TRBV7-9|TRBJ1-2
CASSLINFRDGYTF
TGTGCCAGCAGCCTGATCAACTTCAGGGATGGCTACACCTTC
>-|few|TRBV7-3|TRBJ2-3
CASSLAPRLSTDTQYF
TGTGCCAGCAGCTTAGCCCCTAGGCTGAGCACAGATACGCAGTATTTT
>-|-|TRBV5-1|TRBJ2-4
CASSLSGLIAKNIQYF
TGCGCCAGCAGCTTATCGGGTTTAATAGCCAAAAACATTCAGTACTTC
>-|-|TRBV5-4|TRBJ1-5
CASSTMHSNQPQHF
TGTGCCAGCAGTACCATGCATAGCAATCAGCCCCAGCATTTT